This TCR beta chain was captured in a study of cytomegalovirus exposure and HLA in healthy donors. Findings and limits, study-wide: Earlier analysis looked at TCR beta V segments, and most were productive about 90% or about 30% of the time. A later look showed TCR association rates differing by HLA locus, highest for DRB1 and lowest for HLA-C.

PCR used 60 Vbeta primers and 13 Jbeta primers. Profiling relied on immunoSEQ multiplex PCR, and the TCRdb table lists in-frame clones only, not all of them. This table has 200,000 to 250,000 clones, approximately 81% appearing once. This CDR3 is built from 15 residues. V lost 9 bases and J lost 2; bases outside the gene matches: 12. The germline V gene encodes CDR1 LNHNV and CDR2 YYDKDF (reference sequence). A note on this clone: What it binds is not known.

The receptor was isolated from a human donor in good health. The chain uses TRBV15 and TRBJ2-7, with 8 bases aligning to TRBD2. Sequencing was performed on PBMCs. This CDR3 is CATGVGREVTYEQYF. CDR3 nucleotides: TGTGCCACGGGGGTCGGGCGGGAGGTAACCTACGAGCAGTACTTC. Together with reference TRBV15 and TRBJ2-7, the CDR3 gives the full variable domain: DAMVIQNPRYQVTQFGKPVTLSCSQTLNHNVMYWYQQKSSQAPKLLFHYYDKDFNNEADTPDNFQSRRPNTSFCFLDIRSPGLGDTAMYLCATGVGREVTYEQYFGPGTRLTVT.